These 2 T cell receptor beta chains share one sample of origin, sequenced in a study of PD-1 blockade in classical Hodgkin lymphoma. Method: immunoSEQ multiplex PCR; TCRdb's copy keeps in-frame clones and lacks some. The sample carries 95,000 to 120,000 clones, 80% to 90% recorded once. The patients all showed relapse after autologous stem cell transplantation, while their brentuximab vedotin exposure varied. The sample in question was peripheral blood mononuclear cells (PBMCs), obtained before the second cycle of nivolumab. The receptors stem from a human donor with classical Hodgkin lymphoma.

The chain recombines TRBV7-2 with TRBJ2-3; D remains unclear. Looked up from germline, CDR1 is SGHTA and CDR2 is FQGNSA. Between the trimmed V and J ends, which lost 5 bases and 2 bases, there was a span of 11 bases. The CDR3 spans 14 residues. CDR3 loop: CASSPYPNTDTQYF. The DNA for the CDR3 is TGTGCCAGCAGCCCCTACCCGAACACAGATACGCAGTATTTT.

The chain is built from TRBV10-2 and TRBJ2-1; D call uncertain. The V end was cut by 3 bases, the J end by 9 bases, with 6 bases between. The CDR3 covers 11 residues. CDR1 is WSHSY, CDR2 SAAADI, per germline. CDR3 coding DNA: TGCGCCAGCAGTGAAGGTGTTGAGCAGTTCTTC. This encodes CASSEGVEQFF.